This T cell receptor (beta chain) emerged from a study of cytomegalovirus exposure and HLA in healthy donors. Whole-study findings and limits: Reportedly, TCR beta sequences accurately predicted HLA-A and HLA-B alleles in most subjects. Most likely, a cluster of highly shared sequence variants arose as a sequencing artifact.

Primers: 60 Vbeta forward and 13 Jbeta reverse. Libraries were prepared by immunoSEQ multiplex PCR; TCRdb keeps only in-frame clonotypes and omits some of them. The table records roughly 180,000 clones, around 80% of them present only once. On this clone itself: Antigen: not known.

This CDR3 is 17 amino acids long. V trimming: 4 bases; J trimming: 11 bases; junction bases outside the gene matches: 18. From germline, CDR1 is MNHEY and CDR2 SMNVEV (reference sequence). The sample comprised PBMCs. This receptor was taken from a man in his forties in good health and CMV-seronegative. J is TRBJ2-5 and V is TRBV27; 11 bases align to TRBD1. The CDR3 reads CASSYKPPGTGGGEQYF. The DNA of the CDR3 is TGTGCCAGCAGTTATAAACCCCCCGGGACAGGGGGGGGAGAGCAGTACTTC.